This passage covers 8 T cell receptor beta chains from one sample sequenced in a study of blood T cell repertoires in COVID-19. Data came from immunoSEQ multiplex PCR; TCRdb stores just in-frame clones and leaves some out. The data hold approximately 120,000 clones, with roughly four fifths observed a single time. Material: peripheral blood. The receptors here all came from a human donor in a cohort sampled during active COVID-19.

The rearrangement uses TRBV27 and TRBJ1-5; the match to TRBD1 covers 8 bases. The V gene end was trimmed by 6 bases and the J gene end by 10 bases; junction bases not matched to a gene: 11. CDR1 and CDR2 (germline): MNHEY, SMNVEV (reference sequence). CDR3 size: 14 residues. CDR3 nucleotides: TGTGCCAGCAGCCTCAGGGACAGGAGCGGACCCCAGCATTTT. It is translated as CASSLRDRSGPQHF.

This clone was detected a few times. The chain couples TRBV7-9 to TRBJ2-7; 7 bases match TRBD2. The CDR3 runs 15 residues. V lost 5 bases, J lost 0 bases, and 7 bases stayed unmatched. In germline, CDR1 is SEHNR, CDR2 FQNEAQ (reference sequence). The CDR3 DNA is TGTGCCAGCAGCATCAGCGGGGACCTCTCCTACGAGCAGTACTTC. It codes for CASSISGDLSYEQYF.

This chain joins TRBV3-1 (or the pseudogene TRBV3-2) and TRBJ2-7; 8 bases are a match to TRBD1. J lost 2 bases, V lost 3 bases, and 9 bases had no gene match. The CDR3 is 16 residues long. Looked up from germline, CDR1 is LGHDT and CDR2 is YNNKEL (reference sequence). Written as DNA, the CDR3 is TGTGCCAGCAGCCAGTGGTCCGCGACAGGGGCCTACGAGCAGTACTTC. Protein sequence: CASSQWSATGAYEQYF.

The CDR3, as DNA: TGCGCCAGCAGTCTCGGGTCGGAGGGACAGCCCCAGCATTTT. Encoded protein: CASSLGSEGQPQHF. J is TRBJ1-5 and V is TRBV10-2; D remains unclear. Germline CDR1 and CDR2: WSHSY and SAAADI. Trimming removed 5 bases at V and 7 bases at J, with 15 bases between. The CDR3 has 14 residues.

V is TRBV11-1 and J is TRBJ2-1, with 11 bases lining up with TRBD2. The CDR3 has 15 residues. Per germline, CDR1 SGHAT and CDR2 FQDESV (reference sequence). Trimming at V came to 5 bases and at J to 4 bases, leaving 4 bases not matched to a gene. CDR3 DNA: TGTGCCAGCAGCCCCCTAGCGGGGGGATACAATGAGCAGTTCTTC. Protein product: CASSPLAGGYNEQFF.

The rearrangement links TRBV5-8 to TRBJ1-1, with D tentatively TRBD1 (5 bases). Germline V gene data show CDR1 as SGHTS and CDR2 as YDEGEE. Deletions cut 0 bases from V and 5 bases from J, with 14 bases between. The length of the CDR3 is 15 residues. CDR3 DNA: TGTGCCAGCAGCTTGGGGGTCAGGGTAGGGACTGAAGCTTTCTTT. Translated, it gives CASSLGVRVGTEAFF.

This clone has ten or more counts. CDR3 amino acids: CASTTEKSYEQYF. The CDR3, as DNA: TGTGCCAGTACCACGGAGAAGTCCTACGAGCAGTACTTC. This chain links TRBV2 with TRBJ2-7; D unclear. CDR1 is SNHLY and CDR2 is FYNNEI in the germline V gene. Trimming stripped 9 bases from V and 1 base from J, with 13 bases between. The CDR3 is 13 residues long.

This rearrangement joins TRBV6-5 to TRBJ1-5; D unresolved. Germline CDR1 reads MNHEY; CDR2 reads SVGAGI. There are 14 residues in the CDR3. Trimming took off 7 bases at V and 0 bases at J, with 10 bases between the two ends. CDR3 protein: CASNPGNSNQPQHF. CDR3 coding DNA: TGTGCCAGCAACCCAGGAAATAGCAATCAGCCCCAGCATTTT.